Following are 5 T cell receptor beta chains from one sample sequenced in a study of shared clonotypes between healthy human individuals. Data came from immunoSEQ multiplex PCR; TCRdb stores just in-frame clones and leaves some out. The sample lists 2 million to 2.5 million clones, more than 85% occurring once. Material for sequencing was naive CD4+ T cells from PBMCs. As to subset: CD45RA+ positively selected. These receptors came from a man between 18 and 35 years old in good health. Some clones in this sample may be carry-over from other donors' samples.

The genes are TRBV15 and TRBJ1-1, with D perhaps matching TRBD1 (5 bases). Trimming pared 3 bases from V and 2 bases from J, leaving 13 bases between. The CDR3 length is 15 residues. Germline values: CDR1 LNHNV, CDR2 YYDKDF (reference sequence). The CDR3 reads CATSRGDVPNTEAFF. The DNA for the CDR3 is TGTGCCACCAGCAGGGGGGACGTGCCTAACACTGAAGCTTTCTTT.

V usage is TRBV21-1 and J usage is TRBJ2-2; no DNA check was done on the table's D call, TRBD1. TRBV21-1 is a pseudogene locus. The CDR3 is made up of 17 amino acids. The CDR3: CASSKALGTGSAGELFF. The CDR3 nucleotides read TGTGCCAGCAGCAAAGCGCTCGGGACAGGGTCCGCCGGGGAGCTGTTTTTT.

This CDR3 reads CASRSQGPLNQHF. CDR3 bases: TGTGCCAGCAGATCACAGGGGCCCCTTAACCAGCATTTT. This sequence joins TRBV28 and TRBJ1-5, with 7 bases matching TRBD1. The CDR3 contains 13 residues. With V trimmed by 6 bases and J by 12 bases, 11 bases remained unmatched. The germline V gene has CDR1 MDHEN and CDR2 SYDVKM.

The chain links TRBV15 to TRBJ1-3; TRBD1 matches at 8 bases. CDR3 length equals 17 residues. V lost 5 bases to trimming and J lost 2 bases; unmatched junction nucleotides: 11. From germline, CDR1 is LNHNV and CDR2 YYDKDF (reference sequence). CDR3 residues: CATSPWTGTRTGNTIYF. CDR3 nucleotide sequence: TGTGCCACCAGCCCATGGACAGGGACAAGGACTGGAAACACCATATATTTT. Supplemented by reference TRBV15 and TRBJ1-3, the full variable domain reads DAMVIQNPRYQVTQFGKPVTLSCSQTLNHNVMYWYQQKSSQAPKLLFHYYDKDFNNEADTPDNFQSRRPNTSFCFLDIRSPGLGDTAMYLCATSPWTGTRTGNTIYFGEGSWLTVV.

The chain joins TRBV5-1 to TRBJ1-4, with D maybe TRBD1 (6 bases). The V and J ends lost 2 bases and 3 bases respectively, with 11 bases between them. CDR1 and CDR2 (germline): SGHRS, YFSETQ. This CDR3 comprises 15 residues. CDR3 region: CASSFIGGPNEKLFF. Written as DNA, the CDR3 is TGCGCCAGCAGCTTTATCGGGGGCCCTAATGAAAAACTGTTTTTT.